The source of this TCR beta chain is a study of CD8+ T cells in alopecia areata. About the study: Tofacitinib lasted 6 to 18 months, then 6 months off drug.

CD4+ and CD8+ T cells were sorted from PBMCs stained for CD3, CD4 and CD8. Reverse transcription of extracted RNA yielded cDNA, which provided the sequencing template. Clones were sequenced by immunoSEQ multiplex PCR, and TCRdb holds only the in-frame ones, with some missing. The sample has 140,000 to 150,000 clones; approximately 87% are singletons. CDR1 and CDR2 (germline): SGHDT, YYEEEE. The CDR3 length is 12 residues. The V and J ends lost 3 bases and 7 bases respectively, with 10 bases between them. The receptor's source is a human donor with alopecia areata. The chain carries TRBV5-6 and TRBJ1-1; D not resolved. The sequencing here drew on CD8+ T cells sorted from blood, taken at week 0. The CDR3 spells CASSSVDFEAFF. CDR3 coding DNA: TGTGCCAGCAGCTCTGTAGACTTTGAAGCTTTCTTT.